This T cell receptor beta chain was documented in a study of CD8 T cells in ankylosing spondylitis. Study findings and constraints: Prior literature has documented some motif variants in synovial fluid and blood from reactive arthritis.

In this sample, this clonotype turned up many times. The antigen is undetermined. V was clipped by 6 bases and J by 4 bases, with 10 bases between them. CDR3 length: 12 residues. From germline, CDR1 is DFQATT and CDR2 SNEGSKA (reference sequence). TCRdb re-analysed the 5' RACE reads in MiXCR, keeping a single row per CDR3 protein. This table holds 240,000 or so distinct CDR3 sequences, around 10% found once. This receptor was obtained from a male donor with ankylosing spondylitis or in good health (not recorded which). The chain recombines TRBV20-1 with TRBJ2-1; D gene uncertain. Sample: blood, either unsorted or a sorted T cell fraction (not recorded which). CDR3 in DNA: TGCAGTGCCAAGGGCCCGTACAATGAGCAGTTCTTC. Amino acids: CSAKGPYNEQFF.